The entry below describes one TCR beta chain. Generated by immunoSEQ multiplex PCR, the TCRdb table keeps only in-frame clones and is missing some. Of approximately 350,000 clones in the sample, roughly four fifths are singletons; the top ten hold about 5.4%. These data originate in a study of blood T cell repertoires in COVID-19. For the study at large: Sites in the United States, Italy and Spain provided acute and convalescent COVID-19 samples. PBMCs, B-cell-depleted T cells, or T cells were the source of the cDNA or gDNA that made up the material.

Categorization into cohorts depended on clinical history that participants reported. The study counted Cohort 3 donors as recovered given two negative PCRs, clearance, or symptom resolution. V was trimmed by 0 bases and J by 6 bases, leaving 8 bases between them. CDR3 size: 13 residues. From germline, CDR1 is KGHSH and CDR2 LQKENI. This TCR came from a woman in her fifties or sixties who had recovered from COVID-19. Sequencing was performed on PBMCs or T cells enriched from blood (not recorded which). The chain combines TRBV18 with TRBJ1-1; D is possibly TRBD1 (6 bases). The CDR3 loop is CASSPPGAPEAFF. The DNA of the CDR3 is TGTGCCAGCTCACCACCGGGGGCCCCTGAAGCTTTCTTT.